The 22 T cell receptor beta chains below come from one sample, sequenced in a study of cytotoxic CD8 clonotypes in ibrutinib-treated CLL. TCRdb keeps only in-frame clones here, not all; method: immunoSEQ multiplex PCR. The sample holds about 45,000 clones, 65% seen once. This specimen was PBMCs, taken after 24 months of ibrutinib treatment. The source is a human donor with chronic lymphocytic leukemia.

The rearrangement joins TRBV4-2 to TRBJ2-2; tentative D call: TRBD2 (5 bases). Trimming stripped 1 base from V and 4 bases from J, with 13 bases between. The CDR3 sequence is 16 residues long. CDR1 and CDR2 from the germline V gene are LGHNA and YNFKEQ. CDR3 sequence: CASSQGLERITGELFF. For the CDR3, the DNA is TGTGCCAGCAGCCAAGGATTGGAGCGGATCACCGGGGAGCTGTTTTTT.

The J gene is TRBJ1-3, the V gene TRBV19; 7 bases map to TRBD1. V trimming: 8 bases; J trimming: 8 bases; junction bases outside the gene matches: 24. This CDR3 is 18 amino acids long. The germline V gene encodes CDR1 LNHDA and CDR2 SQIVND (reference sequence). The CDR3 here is CASERRDSKPESVDTIYF. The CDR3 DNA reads TGTGCCAGTGAGCGCCGGGACAGCAAACCGGAGTCGGTGGACACCATATATTTT.

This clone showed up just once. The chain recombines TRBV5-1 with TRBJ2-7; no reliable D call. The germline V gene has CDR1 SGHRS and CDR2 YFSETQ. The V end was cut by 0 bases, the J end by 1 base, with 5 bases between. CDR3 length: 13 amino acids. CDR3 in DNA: TGCGCCAGCAGCTTGGAAGTGTCCTACGAGCAGTACTTC. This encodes CASSLEVSYEQYF.

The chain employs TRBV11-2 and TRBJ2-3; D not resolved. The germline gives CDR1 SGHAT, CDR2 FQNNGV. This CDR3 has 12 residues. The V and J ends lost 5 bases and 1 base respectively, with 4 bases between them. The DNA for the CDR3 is TGTGCCAGCAGCACCCGCACAGATACGCAGTATTTT. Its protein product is CASSTRTDTQYF.

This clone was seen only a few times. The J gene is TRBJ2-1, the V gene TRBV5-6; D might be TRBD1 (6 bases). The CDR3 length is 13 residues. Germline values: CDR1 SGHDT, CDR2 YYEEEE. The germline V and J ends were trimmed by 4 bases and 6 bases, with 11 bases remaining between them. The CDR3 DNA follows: TGTGCCAGCAGCACATGGGGGCTCAATGAGCAGTTCTTC. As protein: CASSTWGLNEQFF. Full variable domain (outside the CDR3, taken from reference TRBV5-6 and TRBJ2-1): DAGVTQSPTHLIKTRGQQVTLRCSPKSGHDTVSWYQQALGQGPQFIFQYYEEEERQRGNFPDRFSGHQFPNYSSELNVNALLLGDSALYLCASSTWGLNEQFFGPGTRLTVL.

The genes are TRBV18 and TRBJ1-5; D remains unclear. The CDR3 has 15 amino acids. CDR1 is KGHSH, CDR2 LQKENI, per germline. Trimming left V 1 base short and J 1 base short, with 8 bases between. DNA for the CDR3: TGTGCCAGCTCACCACGGGGAACGAGCAATCAGCCCCAGCATTTT. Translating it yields CASSPRGTSNQPQHF.

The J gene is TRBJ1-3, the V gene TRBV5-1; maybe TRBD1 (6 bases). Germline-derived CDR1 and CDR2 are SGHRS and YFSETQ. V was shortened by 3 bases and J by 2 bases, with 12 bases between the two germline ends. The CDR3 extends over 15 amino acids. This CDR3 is CASSWEGTPGNTIYF. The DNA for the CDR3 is TGCGCCAGCAGCTGGGAGGGGACACCTGGAAACACCATATATTTT.

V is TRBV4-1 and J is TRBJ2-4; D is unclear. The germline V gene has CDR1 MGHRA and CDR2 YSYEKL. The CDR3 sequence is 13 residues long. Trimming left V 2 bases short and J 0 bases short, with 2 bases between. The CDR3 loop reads CASSQIAKNIQYF. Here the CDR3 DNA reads TGCGCCAGCAGCCAAATAGCCAAAAACATTCAGTACTTC.

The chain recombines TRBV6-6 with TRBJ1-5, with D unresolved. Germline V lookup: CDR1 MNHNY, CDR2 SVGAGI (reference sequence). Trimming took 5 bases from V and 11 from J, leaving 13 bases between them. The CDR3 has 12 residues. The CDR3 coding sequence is TGTGCCAGCAGTCCGACCCCCCGGGCCCAGCATTTT. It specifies CASSPTPRAQHF.

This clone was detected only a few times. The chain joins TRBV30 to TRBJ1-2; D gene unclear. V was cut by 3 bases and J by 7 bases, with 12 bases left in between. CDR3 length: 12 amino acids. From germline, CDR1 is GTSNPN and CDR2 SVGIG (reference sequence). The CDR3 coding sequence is TGTGCCTGGAGCCCCTCAACTGGTGGCTACACCTTC. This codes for CAWSPSTGGYTF.

The CDR3 nucleotides read TGTGCCAGCAGCGCCGCCCCCCGGCGATGGGGGAGGGAGGATACGCAGTATTTT. Amino acid sequence: CASSAAPRRWGREDTQYF. This chain joins TRBV9 and TRBJ2-3; 7 bases are shared with TRBD2. CDR1 SGDLS and CDR2 YYNGEE come from the germline V gene. V shed 3 bases and J 6 bases; nucleotides not matched to a gene: 19. This CDR3 region has 18 residues.

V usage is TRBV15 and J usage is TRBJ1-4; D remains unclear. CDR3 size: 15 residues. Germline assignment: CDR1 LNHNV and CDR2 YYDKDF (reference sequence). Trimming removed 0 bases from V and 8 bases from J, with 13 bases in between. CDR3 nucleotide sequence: TGTGCCACCAGCAGAGATGCAGAGCAGTTCGAAAAACTGTTTTTT. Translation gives CATSRDAEQFEKLFF.

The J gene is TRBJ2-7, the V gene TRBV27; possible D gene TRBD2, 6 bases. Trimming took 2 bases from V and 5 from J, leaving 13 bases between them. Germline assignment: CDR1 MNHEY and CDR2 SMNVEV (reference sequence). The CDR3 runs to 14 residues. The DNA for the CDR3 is TGTGCCAGCAGTTTAGCCCGGGGGAAGAACGAGCAGTACTTC. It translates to CASSLARGKNEQYF.

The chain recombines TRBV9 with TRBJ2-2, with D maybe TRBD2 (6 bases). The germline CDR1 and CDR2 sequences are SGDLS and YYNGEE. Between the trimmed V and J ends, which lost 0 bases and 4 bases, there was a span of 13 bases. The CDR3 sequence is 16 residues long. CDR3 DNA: TGTGCCAGCAGCGTAGTCCCGGGCGGGGTCACCGGGGAGCTGTTTTTT. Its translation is CASSVVPGGVTGELFF.

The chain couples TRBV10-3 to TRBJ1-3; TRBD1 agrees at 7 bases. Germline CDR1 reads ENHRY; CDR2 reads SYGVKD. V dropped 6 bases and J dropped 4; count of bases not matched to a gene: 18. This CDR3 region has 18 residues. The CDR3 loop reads CAIRDDRAGPMGGNTIYF. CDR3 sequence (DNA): TGTGCCATCAGAGATGACAGGGCCGGGCCCATGGGAGGAAACACCATATATTTT.

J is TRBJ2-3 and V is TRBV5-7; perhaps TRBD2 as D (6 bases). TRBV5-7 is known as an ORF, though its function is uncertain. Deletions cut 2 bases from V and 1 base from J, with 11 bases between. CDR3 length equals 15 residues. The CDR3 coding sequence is TGTGCCAGCAGCTTTGGAGGGAGAGGCACAGATACGCAGTATTTT. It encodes CASSFGGRGTDTQYF.

The CDR3 here is CASSMRSGGLAGGYEQYF. CDR3 DNA: TGTGCCAGTAGTATGAGGAGCGGAGGACTAGCGGGAGGCTACGAGCAGTACTTC. The V call is TRBV19, the J call TRBJ2-7; 14 nucleotides agree with TRBD2. The germline CDR1 and CDR2 sequences are LNHDA and SQIVND (reference sequence). The CDR3 totals 18 residues. The junction had 10 bases not matched to a gene; V was cut back by 3 bases and J by 3 bases.

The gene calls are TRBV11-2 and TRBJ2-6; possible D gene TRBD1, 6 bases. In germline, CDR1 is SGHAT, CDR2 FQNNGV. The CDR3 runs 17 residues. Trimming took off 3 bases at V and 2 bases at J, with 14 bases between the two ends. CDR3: CASSLIRGSAGANVLTF. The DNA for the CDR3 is TGTGCCAGCAGCTTGATCAGGGGTTCAGCTGGGGCCAACGTCCTGACTTTC.

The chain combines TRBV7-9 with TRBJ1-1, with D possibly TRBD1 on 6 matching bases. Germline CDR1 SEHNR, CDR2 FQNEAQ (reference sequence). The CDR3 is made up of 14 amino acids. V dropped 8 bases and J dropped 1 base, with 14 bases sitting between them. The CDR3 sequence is CASFTGPKNTEAFF. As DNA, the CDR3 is TGTGCCAGCTTCACAGGGCCTAAGAACACTGAAGCTTTCTTT.

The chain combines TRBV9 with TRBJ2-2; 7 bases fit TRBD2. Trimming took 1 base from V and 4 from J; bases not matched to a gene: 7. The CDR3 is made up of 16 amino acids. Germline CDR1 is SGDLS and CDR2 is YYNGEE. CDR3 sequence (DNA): TGTGCCAGCAGCGTACTTATGTCGGGAGGCACCGGGGAGCTGTTTTTT. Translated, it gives CASSVLMSGGTGELFF.

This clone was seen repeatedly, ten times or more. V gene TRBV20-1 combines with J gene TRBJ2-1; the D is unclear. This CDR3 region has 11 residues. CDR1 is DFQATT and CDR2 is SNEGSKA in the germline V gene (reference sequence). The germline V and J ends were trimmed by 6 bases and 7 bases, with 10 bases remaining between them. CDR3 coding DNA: TGCAGTGCAACAGTGATGAATGAGCAGTTCTTC. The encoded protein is CSATVMNEQFF.

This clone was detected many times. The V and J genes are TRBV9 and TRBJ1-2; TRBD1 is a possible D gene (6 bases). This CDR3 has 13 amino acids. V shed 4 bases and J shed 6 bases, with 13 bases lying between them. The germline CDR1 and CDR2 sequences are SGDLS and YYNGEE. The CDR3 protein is CASSPGTRHGYTF. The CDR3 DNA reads TGTGCCAGCAGCCCCGGGACACGGCATGGCTACACCTTC. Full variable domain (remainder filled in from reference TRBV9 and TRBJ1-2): DSGVTQTPKHLITATGQRVTLRCSPRSGDLSVYWYQQSLDQGLQFLIQYYNGEERAKGNILERFSAQQFPDLHSELNLSSLELGDSALYFCASSPGTRHGYTFGSGTRLTVV.